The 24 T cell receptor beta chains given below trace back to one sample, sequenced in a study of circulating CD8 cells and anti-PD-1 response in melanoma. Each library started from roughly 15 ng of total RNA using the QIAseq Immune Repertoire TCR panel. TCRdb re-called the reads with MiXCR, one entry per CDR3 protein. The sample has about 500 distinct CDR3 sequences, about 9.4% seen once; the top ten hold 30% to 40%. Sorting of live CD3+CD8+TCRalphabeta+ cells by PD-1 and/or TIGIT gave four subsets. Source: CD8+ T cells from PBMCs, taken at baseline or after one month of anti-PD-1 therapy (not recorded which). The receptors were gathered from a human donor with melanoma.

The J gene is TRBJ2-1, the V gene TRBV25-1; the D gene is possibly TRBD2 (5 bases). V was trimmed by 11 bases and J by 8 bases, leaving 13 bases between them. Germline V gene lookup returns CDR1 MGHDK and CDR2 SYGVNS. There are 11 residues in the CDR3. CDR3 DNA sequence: TGTGCCGGCGGTGAAGCGGATGAGCAGTTCTTC. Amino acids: CAGGEADEQFF.

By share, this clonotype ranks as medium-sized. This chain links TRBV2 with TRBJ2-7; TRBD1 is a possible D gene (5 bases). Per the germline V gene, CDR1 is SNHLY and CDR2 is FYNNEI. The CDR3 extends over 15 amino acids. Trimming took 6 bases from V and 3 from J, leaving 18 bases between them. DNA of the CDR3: TGTGCCAGCAGCGCCTCAGGGAACCTCTACTACGAGCAGTACTTC. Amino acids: CASSASGNLYYEQYF. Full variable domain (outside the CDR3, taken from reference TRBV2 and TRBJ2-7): EPEVTQTPSHQVTQMGQEVILRCVPISNHLYFYWYRQILGQKVEFLVSFYNNEISEKSEIFDDQFSVERPDGSNFTLKIRSTKLEDSAMYFCASSASGNLYYEQYFGPGTRLTVT.

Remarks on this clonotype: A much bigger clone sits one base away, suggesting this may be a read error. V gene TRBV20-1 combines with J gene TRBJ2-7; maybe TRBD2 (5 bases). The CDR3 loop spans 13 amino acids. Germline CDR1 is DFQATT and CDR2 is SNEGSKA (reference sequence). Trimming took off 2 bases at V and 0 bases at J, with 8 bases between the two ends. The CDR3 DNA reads TGCAGTGCTAGATCCGGGGTCTCCTACGAGCAGTACTTC. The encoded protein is CSARSGVSYEQYF.

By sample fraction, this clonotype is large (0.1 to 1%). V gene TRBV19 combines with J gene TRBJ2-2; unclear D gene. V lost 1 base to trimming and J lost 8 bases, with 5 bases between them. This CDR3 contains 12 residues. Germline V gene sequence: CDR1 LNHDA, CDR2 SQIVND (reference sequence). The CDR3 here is CASSIGSGELFF. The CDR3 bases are TGTGCCAGTAGTATAGGTTCAGGGGAGCTGTTTTTT.

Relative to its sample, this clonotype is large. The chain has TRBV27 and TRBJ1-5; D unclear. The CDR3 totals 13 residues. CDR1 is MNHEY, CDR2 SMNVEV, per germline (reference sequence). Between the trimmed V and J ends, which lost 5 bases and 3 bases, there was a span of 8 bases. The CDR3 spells CASSRTLNQPQHF. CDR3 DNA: TGTGCCAGCAGTCGTACTCTCAATCAGCCCCAGCATTTT.

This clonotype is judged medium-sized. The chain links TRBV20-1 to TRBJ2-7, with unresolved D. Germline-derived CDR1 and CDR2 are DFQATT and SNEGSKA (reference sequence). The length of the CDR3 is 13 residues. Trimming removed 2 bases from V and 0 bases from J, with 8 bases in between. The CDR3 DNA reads TGCAGTGCTAGATCCGGGTTCTCCTACGAGCAGTACTTC. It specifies CSARSGFSYEQYF.

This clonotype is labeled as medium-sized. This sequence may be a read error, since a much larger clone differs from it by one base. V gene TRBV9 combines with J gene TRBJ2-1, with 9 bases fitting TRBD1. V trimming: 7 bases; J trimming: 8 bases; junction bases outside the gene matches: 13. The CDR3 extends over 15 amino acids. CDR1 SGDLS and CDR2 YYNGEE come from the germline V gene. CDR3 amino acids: CASGPWDRVVDEQFF. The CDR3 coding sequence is TGTGCCAGCGGCCCCTGGGACAGGGTCGTCGATGAGCAGTTCTTC.

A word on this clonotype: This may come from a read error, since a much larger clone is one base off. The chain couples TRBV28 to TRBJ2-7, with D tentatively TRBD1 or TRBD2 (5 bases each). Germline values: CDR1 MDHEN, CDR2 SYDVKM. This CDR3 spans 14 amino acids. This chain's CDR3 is CACSPRAGLYEQYF. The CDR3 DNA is TGTGCCTGCAGCCCGAGGGCAGGGCTGTACGAGCAGTACTTC.

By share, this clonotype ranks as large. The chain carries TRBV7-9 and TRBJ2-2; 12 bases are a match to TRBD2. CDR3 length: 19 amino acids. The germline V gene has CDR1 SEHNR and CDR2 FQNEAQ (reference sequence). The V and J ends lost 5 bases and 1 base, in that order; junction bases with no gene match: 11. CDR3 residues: CASSPRLAGAHQNTGELFF. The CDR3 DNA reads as TGTGCCAGCAGCCCGAGACTAGCGGGGGCCCACCAGAACACCGGGGAGCTGTTTTTT.

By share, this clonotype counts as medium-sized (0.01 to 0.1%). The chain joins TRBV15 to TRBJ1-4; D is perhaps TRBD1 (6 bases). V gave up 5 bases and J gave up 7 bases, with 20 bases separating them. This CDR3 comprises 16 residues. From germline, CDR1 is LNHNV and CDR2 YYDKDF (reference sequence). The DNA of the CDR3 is TGTGCCACCAGCCACGTTCCGGGACAACTAGGTGAAAAACTGTTTTTT. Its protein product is CATSHVPGQLGEKLFF.

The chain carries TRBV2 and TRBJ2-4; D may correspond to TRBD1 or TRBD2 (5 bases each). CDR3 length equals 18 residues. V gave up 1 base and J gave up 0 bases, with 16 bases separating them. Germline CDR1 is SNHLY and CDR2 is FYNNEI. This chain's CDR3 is CASSEVAGTSSAKNIQYF. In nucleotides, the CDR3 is TGTGCCAGCAGTGAAGTTGCTGGGACCTCCTCAGCCAAAAACATTCAGTACTTC.

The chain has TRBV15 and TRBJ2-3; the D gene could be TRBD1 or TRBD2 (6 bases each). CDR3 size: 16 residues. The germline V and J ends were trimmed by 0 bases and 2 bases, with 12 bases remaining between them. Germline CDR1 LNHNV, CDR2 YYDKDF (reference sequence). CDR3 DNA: TGTGCCACCAGCAGAGATGGAGGGACACCCACAGATACGCAGTATTTT. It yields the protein CATSRDGGTPTDTQYF.

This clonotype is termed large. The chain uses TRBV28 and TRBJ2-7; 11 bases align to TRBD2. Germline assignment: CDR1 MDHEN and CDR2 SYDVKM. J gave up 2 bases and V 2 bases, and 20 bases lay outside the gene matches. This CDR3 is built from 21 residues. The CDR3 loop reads CASSLRPRTLPRLAGTYEQYF. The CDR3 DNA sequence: TGTGCCAGCAGTTTAAGGCCGCGGACACTGCCCAGACTAGCGGGGACCTACGAGCAGTACTTC.

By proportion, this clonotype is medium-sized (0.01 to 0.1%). CDR3 region: CASSVGDRHTGELFF. CDR3 nucleotides: TGTGCCAGCAGCGTAGGGGACAGACACACCGGGGAGCTGTTTTTT. The chain uses TRBV9 and TRBJ2-2; 7 nucleotides line up with TRBD1. The germline gives CDR1 SGDLS, CDR2 YYNGEE. Losses at the gene ends were 0 bases for V and 3 bases for J; bases not matched to a gene: 2. This CDR3 is 15 amino acids long.

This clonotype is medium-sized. This chain's CDR3 is CASSQGRASGRAYTGELFF. The CDR3 nucleotides are TGCGCCAGCAGCCAAGGAAGGGCTAGCGGGAGGGCCTACACCGGGGAGCTGTTTTTT. This chain connects TRBV4-1 to TRBJ2-2; 12 positions agree with TRBD2. V dropped 1 base and J dropped 3; count of bases not matched to a gene: 9. This CDR3 region has 19 residues. Germline values: CDR1 MGHRA, CDR2 YSYEKL.

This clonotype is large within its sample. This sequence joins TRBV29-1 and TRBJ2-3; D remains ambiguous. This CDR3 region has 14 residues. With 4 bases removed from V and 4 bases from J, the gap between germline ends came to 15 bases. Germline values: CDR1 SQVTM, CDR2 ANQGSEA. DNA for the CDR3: TGCAGCGTTGTTTGGGGAACGGATCCAGATACGCAGTATTTT. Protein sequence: CSVVWGTDPDTQYF.

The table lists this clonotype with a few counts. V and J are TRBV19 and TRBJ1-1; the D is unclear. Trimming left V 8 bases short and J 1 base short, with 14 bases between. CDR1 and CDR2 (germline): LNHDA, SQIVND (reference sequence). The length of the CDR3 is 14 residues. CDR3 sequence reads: CASDKDRENTEAFF. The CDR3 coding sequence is TGTGCCAGTGATAAAGACCGCGAGAACACTGAAGCTTTCTTT.

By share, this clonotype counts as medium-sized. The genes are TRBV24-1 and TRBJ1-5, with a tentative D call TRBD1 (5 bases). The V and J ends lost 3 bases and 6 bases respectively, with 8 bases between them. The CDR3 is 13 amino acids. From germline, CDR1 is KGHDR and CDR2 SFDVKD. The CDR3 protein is CATSDGGVQPQHF. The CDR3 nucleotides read TGTGCCACCAGTGATGGAGGGGTTCAGCCCCAGCATTTT.

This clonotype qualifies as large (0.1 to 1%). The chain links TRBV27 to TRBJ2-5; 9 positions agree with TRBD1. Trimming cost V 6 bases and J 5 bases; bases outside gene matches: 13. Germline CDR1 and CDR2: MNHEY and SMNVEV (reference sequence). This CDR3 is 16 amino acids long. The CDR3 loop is CASRTRQGVMGETQYF. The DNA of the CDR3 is TGTGCCAGCAGAACCCGACAGGGGGTGATGGGGGAGACCCAGTACTTC.

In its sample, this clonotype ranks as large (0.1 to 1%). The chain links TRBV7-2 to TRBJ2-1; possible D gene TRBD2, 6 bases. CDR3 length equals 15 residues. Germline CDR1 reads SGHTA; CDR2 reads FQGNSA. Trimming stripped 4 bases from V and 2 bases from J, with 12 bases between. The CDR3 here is CASSSGSGAYNEQFF. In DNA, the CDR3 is TGTGCCAGCAGCTCCGGCTCGGGGGCCTACAATGAGCAGTTCTTC. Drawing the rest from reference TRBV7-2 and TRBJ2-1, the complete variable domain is GAGVSQSPSNKVTEKGKDVELRCDPISGHTALYWYRQSLGQGLEFLIYFQGNSAPDKSGLPSDRFSAERTGGSVSTLTIQRTQQEDSAVYLCASSSGSGAYNEQFFGPGTRLTVL.

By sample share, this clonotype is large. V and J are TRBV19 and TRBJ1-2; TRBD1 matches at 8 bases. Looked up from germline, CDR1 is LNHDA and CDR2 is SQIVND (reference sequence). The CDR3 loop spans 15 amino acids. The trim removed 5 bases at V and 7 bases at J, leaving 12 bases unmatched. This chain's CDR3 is CASSPSDRAFGGYTF. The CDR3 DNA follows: TGTGCCAGTAGTCCCTCGGACAGGGCTTTCGGTGGCTACACCTTC.

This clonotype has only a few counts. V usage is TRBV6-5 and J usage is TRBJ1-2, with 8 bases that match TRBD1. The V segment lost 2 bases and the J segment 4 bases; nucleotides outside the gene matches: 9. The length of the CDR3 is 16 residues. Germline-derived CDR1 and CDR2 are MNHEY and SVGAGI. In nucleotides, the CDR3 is TGTGCCAGCAGTTACCGTCCCGGGACAGGAACCTATGGCTACACCTTC. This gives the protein CASSYRPGTGTYGYTF.

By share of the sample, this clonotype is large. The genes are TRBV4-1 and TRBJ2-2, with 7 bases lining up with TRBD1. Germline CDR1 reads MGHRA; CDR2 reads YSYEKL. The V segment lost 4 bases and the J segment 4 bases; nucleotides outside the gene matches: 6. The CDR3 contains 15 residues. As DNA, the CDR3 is TGCGCCAGCAGCCGAGGGGCAGGGGGCACCGGGGAGCTGTTTTTT. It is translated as CASSRGAGGTGELFF.

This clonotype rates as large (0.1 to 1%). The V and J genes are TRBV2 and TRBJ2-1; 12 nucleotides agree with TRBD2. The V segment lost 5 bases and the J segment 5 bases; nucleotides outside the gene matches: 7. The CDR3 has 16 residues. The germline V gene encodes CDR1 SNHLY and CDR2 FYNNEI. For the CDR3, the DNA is TGTGCCAGCAGTTCGCGACTAGCGGGAGTACACAATGAGCAGTTCTTC. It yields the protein CASSSRLAGVHNEQFF.